This T cell receptor (beta chain) was sequenced during a study of radiotherapy plus CTLA-4 blockade in lung cancer. Overall study results and limits: Response was reportedly best predicted by early blood T cell clone dynamics, with interferon-beta.

For this clone: Its matching antigen is unknown.

The CDR3 extends over 16 amino acids. Trimming took 0 bases from V and 2 from J; bases not matched to a gene: 4. Germline lookup yields CDR1 SGDLS and CDR2 YYNGEE. The method was immunoSEQ multiplex PCR; TCRdb's version includes in-frame clones alone and lacks a portion of them. The sample lists some 50,000 clones; roughly three quarters were seen once. This chain links TRBV9 with TRBJ2-5; 10 bases match TRBD2. The TCR originated in a human donor with non-small cell lung cancer who had a partial response to radiotherapy plus ipilimumab. The source material was peripheral blood, sampled from a patient treated with radiotherapy plus ipilimumab. The CDR3 DNA follows: TGTGCCAGCAGCGTAGGCCTAGCGGGGGAGCAAGAGACCCAGTACTTC. It specifies CASSVGLAGEQETQYF.